Following are 29 T cell receptor beta chains from one sample sequenced in a study of monozygotic twins with inflammatory bowel disease. TCRdb re-called the 5' RACE reads; one entry per CDR3 protein, DNA not given. The ten top clones account for around 2.6%, within a sample of 300,000 to 400,000 distinct CDR3 sequences. The specimen sequenced was blood. These receptors all stem from a human donor with ulcerative colitis or Crohn's disease, or a healthy co-twin of an affected twin (not recorded which).

The chain uses TRBV12-3 or TRBV12-4 and TRBJ2-3; there is no DNA to check the TCRdb D call of TRBD2. This CDR3 region has 16 residues. The CDR3 here is CASSTLLAGRTDTQYF.

The rearrangement uses TRBV7-2 and TRBJ2-3. This CDR3 spans 13 amino acids. CDR1 and CDR2 from the germline V gene are SGHTA and FQGNSA. The CDR3 region is CASSLSFVDTQYF.

This chain connects TRBV18 to TRBJ2-7; TCRdb's D gene call, TRBD1, goes unchecked for lack of DNA. The CDR3 contains 15 residues. Germline V lookup: CDR1 KGHSH, CDR2 LQKENI. The CDR3 is CASSRFRDRLMEQYF.

This sequence joins TRBV5-1 and TRBJ2-3; with no DNA, the TCRdb D assignment of TRBD2 cannot be verified. The germline V gene has CDR1 SGHRS and CDR2 YFSETQ. CDR3 length equals 15 residues. CDR3 protein: CASSFQGVVTDTQYF.

V gene TRBV4-3 combines with J gene TRBJ1-1. There are 14 residues in the CDR3. Germline values: CDR1 LGHNA, CDR2 YSLEER. CDR3 in amino acids: CASSQVGLNTEAFF.

The J gene is TRBJ1-1, the V gene TRBV21-1; TCRdb's D gene call, TRBD1, goes unchecked for lack of DNA. TRBV21-1 is a recognized pseudogene. CDR3 length equals 15 residues. This CDR3 reads CASSKAQQGNTEAFF.

This chain joins TRBV6-1 and TRBJ1-2; lacking DNA, the TRBD1 call made by TCRdb goes unchecked. This CDR3 has 14 amino acids. CDR1 is MNHNS and CDR2 is SASEGT in the germline V gene. CDR3 sequence reads: CASSRDRGGYGYTF.

This chain's CDR3 is CASSQDAGARSDTQYF. The chain carries TRBV3-1 and TRBJ2-3; TCRdb designates TRBD1, a call that cannot be tested without DNA. This CDR3 spans 16 amino acids. From germline, CDR1 is LGHDT and CDR2 YNNKEL (reference sequence).

The J gene is TRBJ2-7, the V gene TRBV3-1; lacking DNA, the TRBD2 call made by TCRdb goes unchecked. Germline loops: CDR1 LGHDT, CDR2 YNNKEL (reference sequence). This CDR3 is 15 amino acids long. The CDR3 loop reads CASSQSDKGGYEQYF.

This rearrangement joins TRBV29-1 to TRBJ1-3. Germline assignment: CDR1 SQVTM and CDR2 ANQGSEA. The CDR3 runs to 15 residues. The chain's CDR3 is CSVASSWRSGNTIYF.

The chain joins TRBV5-1 to TRBJ2-5; lacking DNA, the TRBD2 call made by TCRdb goes unchecked. This CDR3 is built from 15 residues. Germline V gene lookup returns CDR1 SGHRS and CDR2 YFSETQ. CDR3 amino acids: CASSYIAGGQETQYF.

V gene TRBV11-2 combines with J gene TRBJ2-3; TCRdb lists TRBD2, though no DNA is available to test this call. Germline CDR1 reads SGHAT; CDR2 reads FQNNGV. The CDR3 sequence is 19 residues long. CDR3 amino acids: CASSLDSRLAGGPEDTQYF.

The chain couples TRBV2 to TRBJ1-5; the TRBD1 assignment by TCRdb is unverifiable without DNA. The germline CDR1 and CDR2 sequences are SNHLY and FYNNEI. The CDR3 is 14 residues long. The CDR3 protein is CASIGQGVNQPQHF. Variable domain in full (rest from reference TRBV2 and TRBJ1-5): EPEVTQTPSHQVTQMGQEVILRCVPISNHLYFYWYRQILGQKVEFLVSFYNNEISEKSEIFDDQFSVERPDGSNFTLKIRSTKLEDSAMYFCASIGQGVNQPQHFGDGTRLSIL.

The chain combines TRBV3-1 with TRBJ2-1; TCRdb lists TRBD1, though no DNA is available to test this call. The germline V gene has CDR1 LGHDT and CDR2 YNNKEL (reference sequence). The CDR3 is 15 residues long. CDR3 protein: CASSLGRGEYNEQFF.

V is TRBV18 and J is TRBJ2-5; TCRdb picks TRBD2, but there is no DNA to check that call. CDR1 and CDR2 (germline): KGHSH, LQKENI. The CDR3 loop spans 12 amino acids. This CDR3 is CASSPDLRTQYF.

This rearrangement joins TRBV4-1 to TRBJ2-1. The CDR3 covers 17 residues. Per the germline V gene, CDR1 is MGHRA and CDR2 is YSYEKL. The CDR3 sequence: CASSQDGAGIYYNEQFF.

The chain employs TRBV19 and TRBJ2-3; with no DNA, the TCRdb D assignment of TRBD1 cannot be verified. The CDR3 runs 15 residues. CDR1 LNHDA and CDR2 SQIVND come from the germline V gene (reference sequence). The CDR3 is CASRKGEGFTDTQYF. Full variable domain (outside the CDR3, taken from reference TRBV19 and TRBJ2-3): DGGITQSPKYLFRKEGQNVTLSCEQNLNHDAMYWYRQDPGQGLRLIYYSQIVNDFQKGDIAEGYSVSREKKESFPLTVTSAQKNPTAFYLCASRKGEGFTDTQYFGPGTRLTVL.

The chain uses TRBV5-1 and TRBJ2-5; absent DNA, TCRdb's TRBD1 call cannot be checked. CDR1 and CDR2 (germline): SGHRS, YFSETQ. CDR3 size: 14 residues. Here the CDR3 reads CASNPGTGAETQYF.

The gene calls are TRBV6-5 and TRBJ1-2; TCRdb's assignment of TRBD1 cannot be checked, as there is no DNA. Germline V CDR1 and CDR2: MNHEY, SVGAGI. The CDR3 extends over 14 amino acids. The CDR3 loop reads CASSSGGRGYGYTF.

This chain uses TRBV11-2 with TRBJ1-2; TCRdb gives TRBD1 as the D gene, but with no DNA this cannot be confirmed. Germline V gene data show CDR1 as SGHAT and CDR2 as FQNNGV. The CDR3 extends over 15 amino acids. CDR3 in amino acids: CASSYTGQGGYGYTF.

The V and J genes are TRBV18 and TRBJ2-1; TCRdb's D gene call, TRBD1, goes unchecked for lack of DNA. The germline gives CDR1 KGHSH, CDR2 LQKENI. The CDR3 spans 14 residues. Here the CDR3 reads CASSPFEGYSEQFF.

The chain recombines TRBV10-3 with TRBJ2-5; TCRdb's assignment of TRBD2 cannot be checked, as there is no DNA. The CDR3 totals 15 residues. Germline V lookup: CDR1 ENHRY, CDR2 SYGVKD. The CDR3 here is CAISESELAGETQYF.

This sequence joins TRBV7-9 and TRBJ2-7. Germline-derived CDR1 and CDR2 are SEHNR and FQNEAQ (reference sequence). The CDR3 consists of 16 residues. The CDR3 sequence is CASSSTRVVESYEQYF.

This chain links TRBV11-2 with TRBJ1-2; the D call from TCRdb, TRBD1, cannot be confirmed without DNA. Germline CDR1 is SGHAT and CDR2 is FQNNGV. The CDR3 contains 15 residues. The CDR3 loop is CASSFTWDSANGYTF.

The V gene is TRBV5-1, the J gene TRBJ2-7; TCRdb reports TRBD1, a call that lacks DNA to check it against. CDR1 and CDR2 from the germline V gene are SGHRS and YFSETQ. There are 13 residues in the CDR3. CDR3 protein: CASNQEGERLWYF. The entire variable domain, with the rest obtained from reference TRBV5-1 and TRBJ2-7, is as follows: KAGVTQTPRYLIKTRGQQVTLSCSPISGHRSVSWYQQTPGQGLQFLFEYFSETQRNKGNFPGRFSGRQFSNSRSEMNVSTLELGDSALYLCASNQEGERLWYFGPGTRLTVT.

The chain combines TRBV11-2 with TRBJ2-3; the TCRdb D gene call, TRBD2, has no DNA to confirm it. The CDR3 consists of 17 residues. Germline V gene sequence: CDR1 SGHAT, CDR2 FQNNGV. This CDR3 is CASSLDLGGGAPDTQYF.

This chain uses TRBV6-6 with TRBJ2-1. The germline V gene encodes CDR1 MNHNY and CDR2 SVGAGI (reference sequence). The CDR3 covers 12 residues. The CDR3 spells CASRYRDNEQFF.

This rearrangement joins TRBV7-2 to TRBJ2-3; TCRdb names TRBD2, which stays unverified in the absence of DNA. Germline V gives CDR1 SGHTA, CDR2 FQGNSA. The CDR3 extends over 13 amino acids. The CDR3 reads CASSLRRGYPQYF.

The chain links TRBV7-2 to TRBJ2-3; the D call of TRBD1 rests on TCRdb alone, since no DNA is present to check it. CDR1 is SGHTA, CDR2 FQGNSA, per germline. This CDR3 is 17 amino acids long. This chain's CDR3 is CASSLMGGPTYTDTQYF.